The 17 T cell receptor beta chains below were found in one sample sequenced in a study of shared clonotypes between healthy human individuals (dated by TCRdb to 2018 to 2020). The method behind the library was the immunoSEQ multiplex PCR assay. The table comes from immuneACCESS by way of TCRdb, which keeps in-frame sequences with V and J called. Part of the clones is missing from these tables; in studies checked, under half for an unresolved V gene and the rest for unknown reasons. A total of fewer than 800,000 clones appear in this sample, under 95% of them only once. The top ten clonotypes cover 20% to 25% of the sample. CD8 naive samples were CD45RO-negative cells positively selected for CCR7, giving a CD45RA+CCR7+ population that excluded TemRA cells. The sample taken for sequencing was naive CD8+ T cells sorted from blood. The cell subset or site label, as the study defines it: CD45RA+CCR7+. The source is a man younger than 40 in good health.

The chain employs TRBV11-3 and TRBJ2-1; tentatively, D is TRBD1 (5 bases). This CDR3 comprises 13 residues. Germline-derived CDR1 and CDR2 are SGHNT and YENEEA. V was cut by 3 bases and J by 4 bases, with 7 bases left in between. The CDR3 region is CASSLDTYNEQFF. The CDR3 region has the DNA TGTGCCAGCAGCTTGGACACATACAATGAGCAGTTCTTC. The variable domain in full, with the rest retrieved from reference TRBV11-3 and TRBJ2-1, is EAGVVQSPRYKIIEKKQPVAFWCNPISGHNTLYWYLQNLGQGPELLIRYENEEAVDDSQLPKDRFSAERLKGVDSTLKIQPAELGDSAVYLCASSLDTYNEQFFGPGTRLTVL.

V is TRBV7-3 and J is TRBJ2-5; TRBD2 matches 7 bases. Trimming at V came to 5 bases and at J to 5 bases, leaving 8 bases not matched to a gene. This CDR3 region has 14 residues. Germline V gene lookup returns CDR1 SGHTA and CDR2 FQGTGA. CDR3 sequence: CASSLYGGMETQYF. The CDR3 DNA is TGTGCCAGCAGCCTCTACGGGGGGATGGAGACCCAGTACTTC.

The chain recombines TRBV28 with TRBJ2-7; a weak D match, TRBD1 (6 bases). Trimming removed 6 bases from V and 0 bases from J, with 9 bases in between. Germline CDR1 and CDR2: MDHEN and SYDVKM. There are 13 residues in the CDR3. CDR3 region: CASRHRDSYEQYF. DNA for the CDR3: TGTGCCAGCAGGCACAGGGACTCCTACGAGCAGTACTTC.

The CDR3 here is CASSEIYRGSDNQPQHF. CDR3 nucleotide sequence: TGTGCCAGCAGCGAAATCTACAGGGGTTCTGACAATCAGCCCCAGCATTTT. V usage is TRBV28 and J usage is TRBJ1-5, with 7 bases lining up with TRBD1. Germline loops: CDR1 MDHEN, CDR2 SYDVKM. This CDR3 has 17 amino acids. V shed 6 bases, J shed 3 bases, and the junction held 14 bases outside the gene matches.

Only one count was recorded for this clone. This chain uses TRBV4-2 with TRBJ1-2; D is undetermined. CDR3 size: 16 residues. CDR1 is LGHNA and CDR2 is YNFKEQ in the germline V gene. V was clipped by 1 base and J by 10 bases, with 22 bases between them. CDR3 sequence (DNA): TGTGCCAGCAGCCAAGCCCGGGAGTTACTCGCAGTTGCCTACACCTTC. Protein product: CASSQARELLAVAYTF.

The chain couples TRBV2 to TRBJ2-5; D uncertain. The germline V gene has CDR1 SNHLY and CDR2 FYNNEI. Trimming stripped 7 bases from V and 5 bases from J, with 11 bases between. The CDR3 has 12 amino acids. CDR3 amino acids: CASIATAETQYF. The DNA of the CDR3 is TGTGCCAGCATTGCCACTGCGGAGACCCAGTACTTC.

V and J are TRBV2 and TRBJ2-5, with 8 bases matching TRBD1. CDR3 length: 16 amino acids. Germline CDR1 SNHLY, CDR2 FYNNEI. Losses at the gene ends were 3 bases for V and 1 base for J; bases not matched to a gene: 7. The CDR3 spells CASSEARDRLQETQYF. The CDR3 DNA is TGTGCCAGCAGTGAGGCCCGGGACAGGCTCCAAGAGACCCAGTACTTC.

This rearrangement joins TRBV7-9 to TRBJ2-7; TRBD2 agrees at 9 bases. Germline CDR1 reads SEHNR; CDR2 reads FQNEAQ (reference sequence). This CDR3 is built from 15 residues. V was clipped by 1 base and J by 2 bases; unmatched bases: 3. CDR3 in amino acids: CASSLEAGGPYEQYF. As DNA, the CDR3 is TGTGCCAGCAGCTTAGAAGCGGGAGGCCCCTACGAGCAGTACTTC.

A note on this clone: Other DNA variants within this sample encode the same CDR3. The J gene is TRBJ2-7, the V gene TRBV19; 8 bases are shared with TRBD1. With V trimmed by 3 bases and J by 2 bases, 3 bases remained unmatched. Germline CDR1 is LNHDA and CDR2 is SQIVND (reference sequence). The CDR3 is made up of 14 amino acids. The DNA for the CDR3 is TGTGCCAGTAGTATTGGGACAGGAGCCTACGAGCAGTACTTC. Its protein is CASSIGTGAYEQYF.

This clone was recorded once. V and J are TRBV13 and TRBJ2-7, with 8 bases aligning to TRBD1. Trimming cost V 5 bases and J 3 bases; bases outside gene matches: 9. This CDR3 comprises 15 residues. CDR1 is PRHDT, CDR2 FYEKMQ, per germline (reference sequence). DNA for the CDR3: TGTGCCAGCAGCAGTTACAGGGGGACATACTACGAGCAGTACTTC. This codes for CASSSYRGTYYEQYF.

V is TRBV27 and J is TRBJ2-7, with no clear D. The CDR3 sequence is 15 residues long. Trimming took off 2 bases at V and 0 bases at J, with 11 bases between the two ends. Germline V lookup: CDR1 MNHEY, CDR2 SMNVEV (reference sequence). Here the CDR3 DNA reads TGTGCCAGCAGTTTAGAGTACAGACTCTCCTACGAGCAGTACTTC. Translating it yields CASSLEYRLSYEQYF.

The V call is TRBV10-1, the J call TRBJ2-1; 7 bases are shared with TRBD2. Per germline, CDR1 WNHNN and CDR2 SYGVQD (reference sequence). V shed 6 bases, J shed 1 base, and the junction held 9 bases outside the gene matches. This CDR3 region has 16 residues. The CDR3 bases are TGCGCCAGCAGCGGAAGACTAGCCGGGTCCTACAATGAGCAGTTCTTC. Encoded protein: CASSGRLAGSYNEQFF.

The V and J genes are TRBV10-3 and TRBJ1-2; TRBD1 matches 7 bases. Germline-derived CDR1 and CDR2 are ENHRY and SYGVKD. The CDR3 consists of 18 residues. V trimming: 0 bases; J trimming: 7 bases; junction bases outside the gene matches: 17. In DNA, the CDR3 is TGTGCCATCAGTGAGTCGGATATTGTGGGACAGTCGTTATCTGGCTACACCTTC. The encoded protein is CAISESDIVGQSLSGYTF.

This chain links TRBV19 with TRBJ2-3; 11 bases match TRBD2. Germline values: CDR1 LNHDA, CDR2 SQIVND (reference sequence). The CDR3 has 15 residues. After removal of 3 bases from V and 3 bases from J, the junction contained 2 bases not matched to a gene. The CDR3: CASSITSGSTDTQYF. The CDR3 nucleotides are TGTGCCAGTAGTATTACTAGCGGGAGTACAGATACGCAGTATTTT.

The rearrangement uses TRBV19 and TRBJ2-7; D not resolved. The CDR3 length is 13 residues. Trimming took 3 bases from V and 0 from J, leaving 6 bases between them. Germline V gene sequence: CDR1 LNHDA, CDR2 SQIVND (reference sequence). The CDR3 DNA follows: TGTGCCAGTAGTATCGACTTCTCCTACGAGCAGTACTTC. It is translated as CASSIDFSYEQYF.

V is TRBV6-6 and J is TRBJ1-1; perhaps TRBD1 as D (5 bases). The CDR3 sequence is 14 residues long. Germline CDR1 and CDR2: MNHNY and SVGAGI (reference sequence). V was clipped by 5 bases and J by 6 bases, with 16 bases between them. The CDR3 DNA sequence: TGTGCCAGCAGTCACCGGGGGATATGGCCTGAAGCTTTCTTT. This translates into CASSHRGIWPEAFF.

This chain links TRBV6-5 with TRBJ2-3; D gene uncertain. This CDR3 is built from 14 residues. V was trimmed by 2 bases and J by 3 bases, leaving 9 bases between them. CDR1 MNHEY and CDR2 SVGAGI come from the germline V gene. CDR3 loop: CASSYVSPTDTQYF. CDR3 in DNA: TGTGCCAGCAGTTACGTGAGTCCAACAGATACGCAGTATTTT.